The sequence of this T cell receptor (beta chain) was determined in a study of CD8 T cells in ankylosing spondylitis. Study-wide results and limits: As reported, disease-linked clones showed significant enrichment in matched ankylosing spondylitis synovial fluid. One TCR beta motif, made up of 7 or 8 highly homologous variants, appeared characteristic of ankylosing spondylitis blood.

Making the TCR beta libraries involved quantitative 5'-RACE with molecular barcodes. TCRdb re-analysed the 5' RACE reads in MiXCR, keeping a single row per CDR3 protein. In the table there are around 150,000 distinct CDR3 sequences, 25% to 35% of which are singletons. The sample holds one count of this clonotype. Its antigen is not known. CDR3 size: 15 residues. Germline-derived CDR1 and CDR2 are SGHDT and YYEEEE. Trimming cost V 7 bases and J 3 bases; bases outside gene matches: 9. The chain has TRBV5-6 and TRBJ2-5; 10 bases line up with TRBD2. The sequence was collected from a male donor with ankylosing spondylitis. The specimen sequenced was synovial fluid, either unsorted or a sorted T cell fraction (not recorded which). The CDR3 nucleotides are TGTGCCAGCTGCAGATTAGCGGGGGGAAAAGAGACCCAGTACTTC. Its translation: CASCRLAGGKETQYF.